Listed here is a single T cell receptor beta chain. This receptor's antigen is unknown. No clone much larger than this one lies a single base away; base qualities are absent. The sample comes from a study of immune cell composition in non-small cell lung cancer (dated by TCRdb to 2015 to 2018). At the level of the whole study: To assign histologic subtype, which was mostly lung adenocarcinoma or squamous cell carcinoma, H&E was combined with p63, CK5, Napsin A and TTF-1 immunohistochemistry. Supplementary cohort #1 consisted of 10 lung adenocarcinoma cases with paired tumour/lung TCR-beta sequencing and with TIL populations generated to assess tumour reactivity. Adaptive Biotechnologies TCR-beta sequencing was carried out on a few dozen paired NSCLC tumour and non-adjacent lung specimens, as well as on 26 tumour-only specimens. A handful of tumour specimens with TCR-beta data were of rare histological subtypes and were excluded from the subtype comparisons. Results and caveats for the whole study, not just this receptor: Only ten or so cases were included in the reactivity cohort, and sequence sharing between tumour-reactive clones and the dominant in vivo tumour-associated clones was not shown. Across 10 or so adenocarcinoma cases, the maximal tumour-associated clone frequency showed a strong correlation with TIL tumour reactivity, but overall clonality showed no such correlation. Significantly higher Top 10 clone scores and productive clonality were observed in lung squamous cell carcinoma than in lung adenocarcinoma tumours. Tumour-associated clones >0.5% occurred in nearly half of NSCLC cases: approximately 35% of adenocarcinomas versus around 79% of squamous carcinomas. Smoking pack-years did not significantly correlate with tumour TCR-beta clonality.

Genomic DNA was isolated with the QIAamp DNA kit from frozen aliquots of single-cell suspensions that had not been sorted. Tumour samples were surgically resected non-small cell lung cancer tissue. Tissues arrived within 2 hours of resection and were immediately processed into single-cell suspensions. Tissue was broken up mechanically, digested enzymatically with DNase I, collagenase I and hyaluronidase for under 35 minutes at 37 degrees C, and then filtered and RBC-lysed. TCR-beta CDR3 regions were amplified from genomic DNA by a two-step multiplex PCR, with the second step adding Illumina-compatible adaptors. As a commercial immunoSEQ service, TCR-beta immunosequencing was carried out on an Illumina platform. In the source study's methods: Repertoires were summarised by productive clonality and by Top 10 Clones, defined as the percentage of T-cell templates derived from the ten most frequent sequences. Values for productive clonality spanned 0 to 1, where a value of 1 indicated a monoclonal population. Using log10 scatter plots, tumour-associated clones were identified as sequences that made up at least 0.1% of tumour T-cell templates yet were absent from the matched non-adjacent lung. Two-group comparisons used Student's t-tests, stages used ANOVA, and relationships used linear regression, analysed in GraphPad Prism7 and R. TCRdb mirrors the immuneACCESS table, restricted to in-frame sequences. Some clones are absent from its copies; in checked studies, under half trace to an unresolved V gene, and the reason for the others is unknown. For V, J and clone size, that table is used; D and trimming come from the DNA. For this sample there are 2,500 to 3,500 clones; about 83% appear just once. The ten largest clonotypes hold roughly 4.2% of the sample.

CDR1 GTSNPN and CDR2 SVGIG are derived from the germline V gene (reference sequence). Including cysteine and phenylalanine, the CDR3 has 12 amino acids. This entry keeps only the CDR3 DNA: 36 bases, framed from base 1. V is reduced by 0 bases and J by 4 bases, leaving a spacing of 7 bases between them. Here the chain combines TRBV30 and TRBJ2-7; TRBD2 might be the D gene, on 5 matching bases. This receptor was taken from a human donor with non-small cell lung cancer. Sequencing input: lung tumor tissue. Here is the DNA: TGTGCCTGGAGTGTAACGGGGTACGAGCAGTACTTC. This yields the protein CAWSVTGYEQYF.